Listed below are T cell receptor beta chains from one sample, sequenced in a study of blood T cell repertoires in COVID-19. Profiled with immunoSEQ multiplex PCR; TCRdb holds only in-frame clones, not every one. The sample lists 300,000 to 450,000 clones; over 75% were seen once. Material: peripheral blood. These receptors all stem from a woman under 40 with COVID-19, enrolled during active disease. Both conserved end residues are part of each CDR3. The D gene is left open where the match is weak. The size of a clone is reported for some rows only, either as once, few or many, or as a class for expanded clones.

d_call,v_call,j_call,clone_size,cdr3_aa,cdr3_nt
NA,TRBV14,TRBJ1-2,once,CASGKGGYGYTF,TGTGCCAGCGGAAAAGGAGGCTATGGCTACACCTTC
NA,TRBV30,TRBJ1-1,NA,CAWKTGGAGTEAFF,TGTGCCTGGAAGACGGGGGGCGCAGGGACTGAAGCTTTCTTT
NA,TRBV5-6,TRBJ2-1,NA,CASSLGQYNEQFF,TGTGCCAGCAGCTTAGGACAGTACAATGAGCAGTTCTTC
NA,TRBV4-3,TRBJ2-2,NA,CASSRHTGTQTGELFF,TGCGCCAGCAGCCGCCATACCGGGACACAAACCGGGGAGCTGTTTTTT
NA,TRBV7-3,TRBJ2-1,NA,CASSFTSPHNEQFF,TGTGCCAGCAGCTTCACTAGTCCGCACAATGAGCAGTTCTTC
NA,TRBV14,TRBJ2-3,NA,CASSPQMGATDTQYF,TGTGCCAGCAGCCCCCAAATGGGAGCCACAGATACGCAGTATTTT
TRBD1,TRBV19,TRBJ2-4,once,CASRPMTQGENIQYF,TGTGCCAGTAGACCAATGACGCAGGGGGAAAACATTCAGTACTTC
TRBD1,TRBV4-1,TRBJ1-2,NA,CASSHHKGATNYGYTF,TGCGCCAGCAGCCATCATAAGGGGGCAACTAACTATGGCTACACCTTC
TRBD2,TRBV10-3,TRBJ2-2,NA,CAISVGLAGGRTGELFF,TGTGCCATCAGTGTGGGACTAGCGGGAGGACGGACCGGGGAGCTGTTTTTT
NA,TRBV30,TRBJ2-6,once,CAWSDLVTGANVLTF,TGTGCCTGGAGCGACCTAGTCACTGGGGCCAACGTCCTGACTTTC
NA,TRBV28,TRBJ2-1,NA,CASSAPPNRVEQFF,TGTGCCAGCAGTGCCCCGCCCAACAGGGTTGAGCAGTTCTTC
NA,TRBV7-2,TRBJ1-1,NA,CASSLDFGRAFF,TGTGCCAGCAGCTTAGATTTCGGTCGCGCTTTCTTT
NA,TRBV9,TRBJ2-1,NA,CASSPSPRSSYNEQFF,TGTGCCAGCAGCCCGTCCCCACGGAGCTCCTACAATGAGCAGTTCTTC
NA,TRBV6-5,TRBJ2-3,NA,CAVKEAPDTQYF,TGTGCCGTCAAGGAGGCCCCAGATACGCAGTATTTT
TRBD1,TRBV6-6,TRBJ1-5,NA,CASSPIDRGVGNQPQHF,TGTGCCAGCAGTCCTATCGACAGGGGCGTGGGGAATCAGCCCCAGCATTTT
NA,TRBV28,TRBJ1-1,NA,CASSLFGGPTEAFF,TGTGCCAGCAGTTTATTCGGGGGACCCACTGAAGCTTTCTTT
TRBD1,TRBV11-2,TRBJ2-1,NA,CASSLVATGANNEQFF,TGTGCCAGCAGCTTAGTCGCGACAGGGGCGAACAATGAGCAGTTCTTC
TRBD1,TRBV29-1,TRBJ2-3,once,CSTGTADTQYF,TGCAGCACCGGGACAGCAGATACGCAGTATTTT
TRBD1,TRBV28,TRBJ2-6,NA,CASTPGQGKAGANVLTF,TGTGCCAGCACCCCGGGACAGGGAAAAGCTGGGGCCAACGTCCTGACTTTC
TRBD1,TRBV19,TRBJ2-1,NA,CASSPSDRGGYNEQFF,TGTGCCAGTAGTCCCTCGGACAGGGGAGGATACAATGAGCAGTTCTTC
TRBD2,TRBV9,TRBJ2-3,NA,CASSPPRRLAGEADTQYF,TGTGCCAGCAGCCCACCCCGCCGACTAGCGGGAGAAGCAGATACGCAGTATTTT
NA,TRBV6-5,TRBJ2-7,NA,CASSYSAEPREQYF,TGTGCCAGCAGTTACTCCGCCGAACCCAGAGAGCAGTACTTC
NA,TRBV7-8,TRBJ2-1,NA,CASSAPGNFGEQFF,TGTGCCAGCAGCGCGCCGGGGAACTTTGGGGAGCAGTTCTTC
TRBD1,TRBV5-6,TRBJ1-4,NA,CASSRPGDREQGEKLFF,TGTGCCAGCAGCCGACCCGGGGACAGGGAGCAAGGTGAAAAACTGTTTTTT
TRBD2,TRBV29-1,TRBJ2-7,NA,CSVGLASYEQYF,TGCAGCGTAGGACTAGCTTCCTACGAGCAGTACTTC
TRBD1,TRBV13,TRBJ2-1,NA,CASSGGTGAYNEQFF,TGTGCCAGCAGCGGCGGGACAGGGGCCTACAATGAGCAGTTCTTC
NA,TRBV3-1/TRBV3-2,TRBJ2-3,NA,CASSQENYAGDTQYF,TGTGCCAGCAGCCAAGAGAATTACGCGGGAGATACGCAGTATTTT
TRBD1,TRBV30,TRBJ2-7,NA,CAWKDRDRGRGQYF,TGTGCCTGGAAGGACAGGGACAGGGGGCGAGGGCAGTACTTC
NA,TRBV28,TRBJ2-5,NA,CASSLKEAQETQYF,TGTGCCAGCAGTTTAAAGGAGGCGCAAGAGACCCAGTACTTC
NA,TRBV19,TRBJ1-2,NA,CASSNEWYGYTF,TGTGCCAGTAGTAACGAGTGGTATGGCTACACCTTC
NA,TRBV6-5,TRBJ1-1,NA,CASSYGSWSTEAFF,TGTGCCAGCAGTTACGGCAGTTGGAGCACTGAAGCTTTCTTT
NA,TRBV6-4,TRBJ2-3,few,CASSDNGGTDTQYF,TGTGCCAGCAGTGACAACGGGGGCACAGATACGCAGTATTTT
NA,TRBV27,TRBJ2-5,NA,CATTLGETQYF,TGTGCCACCACGCTCGGGGAGACCCAGTACTTC
NA,TRBV4-2,TRBJ2-2,NA,CASSQLRRGAGGELFF,TGTGCCAGCAGCCAACTACGTCGGGGGGCCGGCGGGGAGCTGTTTTTT
TRBD1,TRBV24-1,TRBJ1-2,NA,CATSERTGGYGYTF,TGTGCCACCAGTGAACGGACAGGGGGCTATGGCTACACCTTC
TRBD2,TRBV11-1,TRBJ2-1,NA,CASTWTSGRVNEQFF,TGTGCCAGCACCTGGACTAGCGGGAGGGTTAATGAGCAGTTCTTC
TRBD1,TRBV9,TRBJ1-3,once,CASSVDPGQGSGNTIYF,TGTGCCAGCAGCGTAGACCCGGGACAGGGTTCCGGAAACACCATATATTTT
NA,TRBV6-4,TRBJ2-7,NA,CASSYPSDSSYEQYF,TGTGCCAGCAGTTACCCCTCTGACAGCTCCTACGAGCAGTACTTC
TRBD2,TRBV6-1,TRBJ2-1,NA,CASSDPGTSGRHNEQFF,TGTGCCAGCAGTGACCCTGGGACTAGCGGTAGGCACAATGAGCAGTTCTTC
NA,TRBV19,TRBJ2-7,NA,CASSGPNSYEQYF,TGTGCCAGTAGTGGGCCGAACTCCTACGAGCAGTACTTC
NA,TRBV28,TRBJ2-1,few,CASSLSGLNEQFF,TGTGCCAGCAGTTTAAGCGGACTCAATGAGCAGTTCTTC
TRBD2,TRBV7-6,TRBJ2-4,NA,CASSLGPGGAKNIQYF,TGTGCCAGCAGCCTCGGTCCGGGGGGGGCCAAAAACATTCAGTACTTC
TRBD2,TRBV30,TRBJ2-1,NA,CAWSVGLAGGVYNEQFF,TGTGCCTGGAGTGTAGGGCTAGCGGGAGGGGTTTACAATGAGCAGTTCTTC
TRBD2,TRBV4-1,TRBJ2-1,few,CASRFLAGNNEQFF,TGCGCCAGCAGATTTCTAGCGGGAAACAATGAGCAGTTCTTC
NA,TRBV4-1,TRBJ2-7,NA,CASSQDQGRGTYEQYF,TGCGCCAGCAGCCAAGATCAGGGGAGGGGGACCTACGAGCAGTACTTC
NA,TRBV7-9,TRBJ2-2,NA,CASSLVGRETGELFF,TGTGCCAGCAGCTTAGTGGGCAGGGAAACCGGGGAGCTGTTTTTT
TRBD1,TRBV10-2,TRBJ1-2,many,CASSETGQAGGYTF,TGCGCCAGCAGTGAAACTGGACAGGCGGGGGGCTACACCTTC
TRBD1,TRBV19,TRBJ2-1,NA,CASGTGRPDNEQFF,TGTGCCAGTGGGACAGGGCGCCCCGACAATGAGCAGTTCTTC
NA,TRBV5-4,TRBJ1-4,NA,CASSLQGPGEKLFF,TGTGCCAGCAGCTTGCAGGGGCCAGGGGAAAAACTGTTTTTT
NA,TRBV30,TRBJ2-1,NA,CAWRKGPERNEQFF,TGTGCCTGGAGAAAGGGCCCGGAGCGGAATGAGCAGTTCTTC
NA,TRBV27,TRBJ2-1,once,CASSLGGGYNEQFF,TGTGCCAGCAGTTTAGGTGGCGGATACAATGAGCAGTTCTTC
NA,TRBV28,TRBJ2-7,NA,CASSFQDSSYEQYF,TGTGCCAGCAGTTTTCAGGACAGCTCCTACGAGCAGTACTTC
NA,TRBV6-6,TRBJ2-4,NA,CASSRTDLAKNIQYF,TGTGCCAGCAGCCGGACAGACCTAGCCAAAAACATTCAGTACTTC
TRBD1,TRBV29-1,TRBJ2-5,NA,CSAGQGARETQYF,TGCAGCGCGGGACAGGGGGCGCGGGAGACCCAGTACTTC
NA,TRBV11-1,TRBJ1-2,NA,CASSAAQGGRPYGYTF,TGTGCCAGCAGCGCAGCCCAGGGAGGGAGACCCTATGGCTACACCTTC
NA,TRBV7-3,TRBJ2-1,NA,CASSLDRYNEQFF,TGTGCCAGCAGCCTCGACAGGTACAATGAGCAGTTCTTC
TRBD1,TRBV9,TRBJ2-1,NA,CASSAGTGSSYNEQFF,TGTGCCAGCAGCGCGGGGACAGGGAGCTCCTACAATGAGCAGTTCTTC
NA,TRBV2,TRBJ1-2,NA,CASSEVLTPYGYTF,TGTGCCAGCAGTGAAGTGTTGACACCCTATGGCTACACCTTC